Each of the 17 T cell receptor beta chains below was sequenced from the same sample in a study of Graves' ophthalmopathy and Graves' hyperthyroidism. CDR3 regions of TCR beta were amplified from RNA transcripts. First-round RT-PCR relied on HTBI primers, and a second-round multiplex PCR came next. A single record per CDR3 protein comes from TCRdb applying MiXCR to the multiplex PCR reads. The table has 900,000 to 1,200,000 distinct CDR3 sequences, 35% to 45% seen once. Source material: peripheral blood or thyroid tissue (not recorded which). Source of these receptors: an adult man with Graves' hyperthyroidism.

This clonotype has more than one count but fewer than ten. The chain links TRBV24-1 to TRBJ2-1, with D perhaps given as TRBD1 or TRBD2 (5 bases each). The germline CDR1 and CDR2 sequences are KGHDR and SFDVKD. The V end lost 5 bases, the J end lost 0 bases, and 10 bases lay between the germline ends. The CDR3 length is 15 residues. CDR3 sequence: CATSGGRSSYNEQFF. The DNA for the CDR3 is TGTGCCACCAGTGGGGGACGGAGCTCCTACAATGAGCAGTTCTTC.

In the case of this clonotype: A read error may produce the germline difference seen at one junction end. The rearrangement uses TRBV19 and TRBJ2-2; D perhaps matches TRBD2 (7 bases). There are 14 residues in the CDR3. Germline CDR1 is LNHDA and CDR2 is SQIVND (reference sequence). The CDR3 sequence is CVSSQGTKAGELFF. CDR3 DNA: TGTGTCAGTAGTCAGGGGACTAAGGCCGGGGAGCTGTTTTTT.

The CDR3 DNA follows: TGTGCCAGCAGTTACTGGGACAGGGCGTTGATTGACTATGGCTACACCTTC. Protein product: CASSYWDRALIDYGYTF. The V and J genes are TRBV6-2 or TRBV6-3 and TRBJ1-2; 9 bases line up with TRBD1. J gave up 3 bases and V 1 base, and 9 bases lay outside the gene matches. The CDR3 contains 17 residues. In germline, CDR1 is MNHEY, CDR2 SVGEGT.

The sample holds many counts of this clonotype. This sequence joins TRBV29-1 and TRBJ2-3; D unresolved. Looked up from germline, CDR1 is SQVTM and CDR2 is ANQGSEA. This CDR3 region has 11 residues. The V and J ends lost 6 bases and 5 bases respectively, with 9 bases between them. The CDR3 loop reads CSVEKEDTQYF. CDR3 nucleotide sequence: TGCAGCGTCGAGAAGGAAGATACGCAGTATTTT.

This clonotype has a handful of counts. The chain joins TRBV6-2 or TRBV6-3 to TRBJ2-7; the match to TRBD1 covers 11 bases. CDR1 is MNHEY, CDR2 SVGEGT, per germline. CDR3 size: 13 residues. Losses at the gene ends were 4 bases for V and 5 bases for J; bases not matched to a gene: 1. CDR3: CASSWTGGNEQYF. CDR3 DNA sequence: TGTGCCAGCAGTTGGACAGGGGGCAACGAGCAGTACTTC.

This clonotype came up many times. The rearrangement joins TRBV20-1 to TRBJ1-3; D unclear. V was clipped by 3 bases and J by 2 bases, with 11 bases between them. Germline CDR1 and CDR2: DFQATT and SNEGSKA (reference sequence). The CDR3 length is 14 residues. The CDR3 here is CSASLEATGNTIYF. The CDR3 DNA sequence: TGCAGTGCTAGTTTGGAAGCGACTGGAAACACCATATATTTT.

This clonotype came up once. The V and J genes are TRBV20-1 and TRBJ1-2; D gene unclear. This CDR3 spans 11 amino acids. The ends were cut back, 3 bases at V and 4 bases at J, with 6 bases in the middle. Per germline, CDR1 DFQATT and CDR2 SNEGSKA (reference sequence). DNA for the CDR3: TGCAGTGCTAGGGGAAGCTATGGCTACACCTTC. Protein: CSARGSYGYTF.

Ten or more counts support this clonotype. The CDR3 DNA sequence: TGTGCCACCAGTACCCCTTCTCAGTACCAAGAGACCCAGTACTTC. Its translation: CATSTPSQYQETQYF. This rearrangement joins TRBV24-1 to TRBJ2-5, with D unclear. Germline assignment: CDR1 KGHDR and CDR2 SFDVKD. The CDR3 has 15 amino acids. V dropped 6 bases and J dropped 0 bases, with 13 bases sitting between them.

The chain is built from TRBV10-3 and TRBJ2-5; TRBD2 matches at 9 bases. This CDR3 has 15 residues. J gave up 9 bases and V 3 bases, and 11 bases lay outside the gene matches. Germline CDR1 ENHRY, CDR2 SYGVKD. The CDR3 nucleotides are TGTGCCATCAGTGATACCAGCGGGGGGCGAGGGTCCCAGTACTTC. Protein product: CAISDTSGGRGSQYF.

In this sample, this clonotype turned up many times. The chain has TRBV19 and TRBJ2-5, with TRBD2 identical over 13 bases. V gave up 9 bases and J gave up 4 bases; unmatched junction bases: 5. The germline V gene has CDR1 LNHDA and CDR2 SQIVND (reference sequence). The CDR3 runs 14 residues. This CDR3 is CASGTSGGVETQYF. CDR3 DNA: TGTGCCAGCGGTACTAGCGGGGGGGTAGAGACCCAGTACTTC.

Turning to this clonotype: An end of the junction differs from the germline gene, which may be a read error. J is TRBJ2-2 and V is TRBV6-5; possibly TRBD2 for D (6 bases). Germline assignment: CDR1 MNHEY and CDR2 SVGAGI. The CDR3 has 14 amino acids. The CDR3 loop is CAGSYRRGGGELFF. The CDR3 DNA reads TGTGCCGGCAGTTACCGGAGGGGAGGCGGGGAGCTGTTTTTT.

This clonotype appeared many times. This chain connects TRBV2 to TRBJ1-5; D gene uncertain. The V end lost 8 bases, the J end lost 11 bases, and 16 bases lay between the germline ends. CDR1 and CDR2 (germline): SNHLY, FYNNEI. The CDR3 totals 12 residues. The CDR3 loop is CASGLDSATQHF. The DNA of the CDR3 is TGTGCCAGCGGTCTGGATTCAGCGACCCAGCATTTT.

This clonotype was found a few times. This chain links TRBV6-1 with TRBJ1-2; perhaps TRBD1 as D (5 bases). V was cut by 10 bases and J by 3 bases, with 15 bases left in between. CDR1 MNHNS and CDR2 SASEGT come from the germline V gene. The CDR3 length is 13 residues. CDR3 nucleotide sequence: TGTGCCATGTCGGTTCCGGGGGACTATGGCTACACCTTC. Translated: CAMSVPGDYGYTF.

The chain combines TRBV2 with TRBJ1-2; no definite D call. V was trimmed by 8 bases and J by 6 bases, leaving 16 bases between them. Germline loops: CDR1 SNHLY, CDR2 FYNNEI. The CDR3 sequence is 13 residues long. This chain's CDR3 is CASGLGSPNGYTF. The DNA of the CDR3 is TGTGCCAGCGGCTTGGGCAGCCCTAATGGCTACACCTTC.

The CDR3 sequence is CASSYSKNGELFF. The CDR3 nucleotides are TGTGCCAGCAGTTACTCGAAGAACGGGGAGCTGTTTTTT. The J gene is TRBJ2-2, the V gene TRBV6-5; no firm D call. Trimming removed 0 bases at V and 7 bases at J, with 6 bases between. CDR1 is MNHEY, CDR2 SVGAGI, per germline. The CDR3 has 13 residues.

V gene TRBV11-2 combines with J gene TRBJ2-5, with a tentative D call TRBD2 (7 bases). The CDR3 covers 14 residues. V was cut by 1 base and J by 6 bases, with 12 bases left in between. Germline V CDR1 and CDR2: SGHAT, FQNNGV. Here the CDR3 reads CASSLGGGVKTQYF. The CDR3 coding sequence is TGTGCCAGCAGCTTAGGGGGGGGCGTAAAGACCCAGTACTTC.

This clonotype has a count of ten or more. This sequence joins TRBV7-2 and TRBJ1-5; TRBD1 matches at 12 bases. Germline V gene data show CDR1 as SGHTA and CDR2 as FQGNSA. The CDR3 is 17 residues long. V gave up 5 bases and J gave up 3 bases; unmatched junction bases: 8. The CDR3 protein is CASSHGTGGFVNQPQHF. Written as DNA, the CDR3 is TGTGCCAGCAGCCACGGGACAGGGGGCTTCGTCAATCAGCCCCAGCATTTT. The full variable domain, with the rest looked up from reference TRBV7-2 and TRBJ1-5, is GAGVSQSPSNKVTEKGKDVELRCDPISGHTALYWYRQSLGQGLEFLIYFQGNSAPDKSGLPSDRFSAERTGGSVSTLTIQRTQQEDSAVYLCASSHGTGGFVNQPQHFGDGTRLSIL.